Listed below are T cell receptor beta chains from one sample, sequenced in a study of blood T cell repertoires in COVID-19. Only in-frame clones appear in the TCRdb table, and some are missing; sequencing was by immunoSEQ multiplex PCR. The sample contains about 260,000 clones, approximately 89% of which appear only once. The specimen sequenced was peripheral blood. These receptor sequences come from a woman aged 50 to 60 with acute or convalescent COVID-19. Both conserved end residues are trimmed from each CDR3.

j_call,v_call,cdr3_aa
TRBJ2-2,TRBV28,ASRRTGDNTGELF
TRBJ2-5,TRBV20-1,GGGAGETQY
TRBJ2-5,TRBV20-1,SAWDRETQY
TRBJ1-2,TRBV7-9,ASSLLQAPNYGYT
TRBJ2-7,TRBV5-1,ASTTDNVYEQY
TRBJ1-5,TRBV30,AWRRGRGPQH
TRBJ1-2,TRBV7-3,ASSPGFGGASEGGYT
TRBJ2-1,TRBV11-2,ASSLARQRDEQF
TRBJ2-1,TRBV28,ASSSNAGGDDPQQF
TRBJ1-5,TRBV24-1,ATSDSGQGGNQPQH
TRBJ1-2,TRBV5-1,ASSLAGYGYT
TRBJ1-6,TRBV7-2,ASSLTAGTGLALH
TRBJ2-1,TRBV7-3,ASSLLGAGGDNEQF
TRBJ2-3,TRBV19,ASSRRTLDVTDTQY
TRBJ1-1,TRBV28,ASSSAGATEAF
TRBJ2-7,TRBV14,ASSPDLISYEQY
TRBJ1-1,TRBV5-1,ASSAISQGNTEAF
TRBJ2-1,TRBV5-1,ASSLSPSGGGEQF
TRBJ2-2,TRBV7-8,ASSPDRGLFTGELF
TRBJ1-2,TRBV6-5,ASIFRDYGYT
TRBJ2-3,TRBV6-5,ASGLSTDTQY
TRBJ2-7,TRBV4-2,ASSGATGSYEQY
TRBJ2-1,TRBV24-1,ATSDTIQGYNEQF
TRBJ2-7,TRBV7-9,ASSPGLADYEQY
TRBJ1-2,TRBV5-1,ASSFLGGRNGYT
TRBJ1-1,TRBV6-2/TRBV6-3,ASSRWQTEAF
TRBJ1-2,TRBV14,ASSPGGGAFT
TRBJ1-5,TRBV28,ASSLGEAGSNQPQH
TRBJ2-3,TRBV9,ASSVVLAGSTDTQY
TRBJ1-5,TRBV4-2,ASSQNLAGTGASYSNQPQH
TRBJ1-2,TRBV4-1,ASSHTPVTGAQGYT
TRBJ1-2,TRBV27,ASSLWAGAGGYT
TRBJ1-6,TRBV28,ASSQGGRRDSPLH
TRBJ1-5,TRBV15,ATSRDFYGTNQPQH
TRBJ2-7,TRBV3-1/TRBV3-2,ASSQDIGSAGDEQY
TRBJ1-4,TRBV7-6,ASSSGDRGEKLF
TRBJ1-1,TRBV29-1,SVAHRGASTEAF
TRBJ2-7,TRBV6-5,ASSYVSAYEGQY
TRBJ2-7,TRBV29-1,SGRSSYEQY
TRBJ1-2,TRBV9,ASSPGQAYYGYT
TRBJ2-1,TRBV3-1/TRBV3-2,ASSQTSGTYNEQF
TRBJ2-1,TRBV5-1,ASSETGFKEQF